This TCR beta chain was found in a study of immune evolution from preneoplasia to lung adenocarcinoma. The study's findings and limits: KRAS-mutant nodules had the highest T cell clonality. Normal lung had the highest top T cell clone frequencies.

The table came from immunoSEQ multiplex PCR; TCRdb's copy has only in-frame clones and leaves some out. Among around 6,800 clones listed, roughly 69% were seen once. Trimming removed 0 bases from V and 4 bases from J, with 12 bases in between. This CDR3 comprises 15 residues. Germline assignment: CDR1 MNHEY and CDR2 SVGAGI. With respect to this clone: Its specificity is not known.

The rearrangement joins TRBV6-5 to TRBJ2-5; TRBD2 might be the D (6 bases). The receptor comes from a donor at least 70 years old with lung adenocarcinoma. Some clones in this sample may be carry-over from other donors' samples. The sequencing sample was made of FFPE atypical adenomatous hyperplasia tissue from the lung. Subset specified: atypical adenomatous hyperplasia (AAH), lung preneoplasia. CDR3 residues: CASSYSLREAETQYF. For the CDR3, the DNA is TGTGCCAGCAGTTACTCTCTGAGGGAGGCAGAGACCCAGTACTTC.